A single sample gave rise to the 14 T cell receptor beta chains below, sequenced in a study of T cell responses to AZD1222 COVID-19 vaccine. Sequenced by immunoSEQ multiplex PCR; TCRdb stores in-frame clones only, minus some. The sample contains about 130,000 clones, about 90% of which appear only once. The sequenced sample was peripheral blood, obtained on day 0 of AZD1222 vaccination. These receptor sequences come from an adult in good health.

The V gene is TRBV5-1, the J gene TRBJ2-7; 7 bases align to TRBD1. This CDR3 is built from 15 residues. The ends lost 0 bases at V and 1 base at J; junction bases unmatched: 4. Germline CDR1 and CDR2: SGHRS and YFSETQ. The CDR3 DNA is TGCGCCAGCAGCTTGGCCTCAGGGGGATCCTACGAGCAGTACTTC. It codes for CASSLASGGSYEQYF.

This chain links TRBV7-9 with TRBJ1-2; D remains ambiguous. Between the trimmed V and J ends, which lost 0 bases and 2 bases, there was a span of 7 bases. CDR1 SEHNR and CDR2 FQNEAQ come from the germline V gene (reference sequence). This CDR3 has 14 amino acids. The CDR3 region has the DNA TGTGCCAGCAGCTTAGCATTCGAGAACTATGGCTACACCTTC. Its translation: CASSLAFENYGYTF.

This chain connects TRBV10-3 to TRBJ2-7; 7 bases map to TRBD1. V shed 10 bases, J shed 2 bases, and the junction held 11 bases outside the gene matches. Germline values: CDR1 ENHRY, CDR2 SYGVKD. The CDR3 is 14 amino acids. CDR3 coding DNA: TGTGCCACCAAAAACCGGGACAGAGCCTACGAGCAGTACTTC. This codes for CATKNRDRAYEQYF.

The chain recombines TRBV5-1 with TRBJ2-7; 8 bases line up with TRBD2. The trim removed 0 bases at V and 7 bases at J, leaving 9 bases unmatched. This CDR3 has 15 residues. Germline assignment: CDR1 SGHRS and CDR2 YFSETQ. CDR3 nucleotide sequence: TGCGCCAGCAGCTTGGACACGGGAGGGCCTAGTGAGCAGTACTTC. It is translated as CASSLDTGGPSEQYF.

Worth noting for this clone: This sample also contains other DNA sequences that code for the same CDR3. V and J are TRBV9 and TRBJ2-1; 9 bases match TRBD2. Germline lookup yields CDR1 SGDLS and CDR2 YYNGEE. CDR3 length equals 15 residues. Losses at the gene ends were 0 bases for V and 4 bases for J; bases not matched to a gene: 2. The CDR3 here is CASSVGLAEYNEQFF. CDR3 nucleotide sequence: TGTGCCAGCAGCGTAGGACTAGCGGAGTACAATGAGCAGTTCTTC.

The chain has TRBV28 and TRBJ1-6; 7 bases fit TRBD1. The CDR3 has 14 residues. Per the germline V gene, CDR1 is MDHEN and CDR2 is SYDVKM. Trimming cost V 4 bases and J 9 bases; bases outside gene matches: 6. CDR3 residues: CASSSGQRPSPLHF. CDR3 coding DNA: TGTGCCAGCAGTTCGGGACAGAGACCTTCACCCCTCCACTTT.

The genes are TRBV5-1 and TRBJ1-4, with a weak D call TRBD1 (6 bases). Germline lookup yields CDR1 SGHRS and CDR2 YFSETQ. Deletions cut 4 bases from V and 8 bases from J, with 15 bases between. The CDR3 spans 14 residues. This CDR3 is CASSADSHREKLFF. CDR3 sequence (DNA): TGCGCCAGCAGCGCGGACAGCCATAGGGAAAAACTGTTTTTT.

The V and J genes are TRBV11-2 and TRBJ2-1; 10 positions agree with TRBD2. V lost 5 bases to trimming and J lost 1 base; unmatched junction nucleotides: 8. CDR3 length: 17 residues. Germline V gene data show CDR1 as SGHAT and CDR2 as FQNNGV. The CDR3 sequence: CASSPNERGGSYNEQFF. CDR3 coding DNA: TGTGCCAGCAGCCCTAACGAGCGGGGGGGATCCTACAATGAGCAGTTCTTC. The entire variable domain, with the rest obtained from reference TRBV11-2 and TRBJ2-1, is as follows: EAGVAQSPRYKIIEKRQSVAFWCNPISGHATLYWYQQILGQGPKLLIQFQNNGVVDDSQLPKDRFSAERLKGVDSTLKIQPAKLEDSAVYLCASSPNERGGSYNEQFFGPGTRLTVL.

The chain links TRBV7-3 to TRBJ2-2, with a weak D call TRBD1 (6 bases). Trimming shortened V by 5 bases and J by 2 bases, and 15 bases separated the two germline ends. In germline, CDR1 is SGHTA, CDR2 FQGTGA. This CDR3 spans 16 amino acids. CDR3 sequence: CASSTTGTTNTGELFF. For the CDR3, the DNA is TGTGCCAGCAGCACAACCGGGACAACCAACACCGGGGAGCTGTTTTTT. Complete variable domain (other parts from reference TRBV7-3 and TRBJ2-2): GAGVSQTPSNKVTEKGKYVELRCDPISGHTALYWYRQSLGQGPEFLIYFQGTGAADDSGLPNDRFFAVRPEGSVSTLKIQRTERGDSAVYLCASSTTGTTNTGELFFGEGSRLTVL.

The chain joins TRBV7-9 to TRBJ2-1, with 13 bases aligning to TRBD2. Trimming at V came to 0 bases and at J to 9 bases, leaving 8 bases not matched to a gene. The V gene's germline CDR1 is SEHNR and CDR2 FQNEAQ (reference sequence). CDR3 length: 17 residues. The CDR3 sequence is CASSLAGLTSGRVEQFF. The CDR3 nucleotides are TGTGCCAGCAGCTTAGCGGGCCTAACTAGCGGGAGGGTTGAGCAGTTCTTC.

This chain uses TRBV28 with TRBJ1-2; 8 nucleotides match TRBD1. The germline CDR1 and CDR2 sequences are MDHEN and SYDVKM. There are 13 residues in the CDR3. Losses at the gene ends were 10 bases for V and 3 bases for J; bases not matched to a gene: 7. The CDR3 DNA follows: TGTGCCACAAAGGACAGGGTTGACTATGGCTACACCTTC. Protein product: CATKDRVDYGYTF.

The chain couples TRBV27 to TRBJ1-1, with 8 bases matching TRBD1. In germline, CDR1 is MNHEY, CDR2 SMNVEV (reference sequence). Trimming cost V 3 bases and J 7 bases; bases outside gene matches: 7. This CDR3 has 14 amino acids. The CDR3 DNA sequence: TGTGCCAGCAGTTTTGCCAGGGGGCCGTATGAAGCTTTCTTT. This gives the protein CASSFARGPYEAFF.

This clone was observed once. CDR3 sequence: CASSVDSGDYNEQFF. The CDR3 DNA is TGTGCCAGCAGCGTAGATAGCGGGGACTACAATGAGCAGTTCTTC. This chain uses TRBV9 with TRBJ2-1, with 8 nucleotides matching TRBD2. CDR1 is SGDLS, CDR2 YYNGEE, per germline. CDR3 size: 15 residues. Losses at the gene ends were 0 bases for V and 3 bases for J; bases not matched to a gene: 2.

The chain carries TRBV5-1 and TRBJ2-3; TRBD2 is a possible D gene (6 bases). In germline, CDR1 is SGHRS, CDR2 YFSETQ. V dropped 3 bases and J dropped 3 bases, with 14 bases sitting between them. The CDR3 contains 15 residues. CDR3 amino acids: CASSSGGTGTDTQYF. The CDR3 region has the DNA TGCGCCAGCAGCTCGGGCGGGACGGGGACAGATACGCAGTATTTT.